These T cell receptor beta chains were read from a single sample in a study of T cell repertoires in cytomegalovirus infection. A single record per CDR3 protein comes from TCRdb applying MiXCR to the reads. The repertoire has over 55,000 distinct CDR3 sequences, 20% to 25% of them found once; the top ten carry more than 65%. Which antigens these TCRs recognize remains unknown. Material: CD8+ T cells from cultured PBMCs, obtained from culture after CMV antigen stimulation. The receptors were sampled from a human donor in good health (CMV status not recorded). Some clones in this sample may be carry-over from other donors' samples. The CDR3 runs from the conserved cysteine through the conserved F or W. A D gene is named only where the DNA matches it firmly. Clone sizes are given selectively: once, few, many, or a class where the clone is expanded.

V	J	length	size	D	DNA	CDR3
TRBV12-3/TRBV12-4	TRBJ2-5	14	few	-	TGTGCCAGCAGTTCCGGGACTCTACAAGAGACCCAGTACTTC	CASSSGTLQETQYF
TRBV7-9	TRBJ1-1	15	-	-	TGTGCCAGCAGCTTAGCAGACGGTGCGAACACTGAAGCTTTCTTT	CASSLADGANTEAFF
TRBV7-9	TRBJ2-1	12	few	-	TGTGCCAGCAGCCAGGACAACCCAGCGCAGTTCTTC	CASSQDNPAQFF
TRBV18	TRBJ2-7	15	few	-	TGTGCCAGCTCACCCGGGACGCACCTCTCCTACGAGCAGTACTTC	CASSPGTHLSYEQYF
TRBV24-1	TRBJ2-2	14	-	TRBD1	TGTGCCACCAGTCGAGACAGGGACGCCGGGGAGCTGTTTTTT	CATSRDRDAGELFF
TRBV4-1	TRBJ1-1	16	-	-	TGCGCCAGCAGCCAAGCCTGGATGGCGTCGAACACTGAAGCTTTCTTT	CASSQAWMASNTEAFF
TRBV23-1	TRBJ1-4	15	-	-	TGCGCCAGCAGTCACTCCCGGGGAACTAATGAAAAACTGTTTTTT	CASSHSRGTNEKLFF
TRBV11-2	TRBJ1-2	16	-	-	TGTGCCAGCAGCTTAGTCCCAGCAGGGGAAGACTATGGCTACACCTTC	CASSLVPAGEDYGYTF
TRBV7-8	TRBJ1-1	17	few	TRBD1	TGTGCCAGCAGCTCGAAATCACAGGGGCTTAAGTATACTGAAGCTTTCTTT	CASSSKSQGLKYTEAFF
TRBV6-5	TRBJ2-5	14	once	TRBD1	TGTGCCAGCAGTTACGCGGGACAGGGGGAGACCCAGTACTTC	CASSYAGQGETQYF
TRBV7-8	TRBJ1-1	15	few	-	TGTGCCAGCATCGGCCCATGGAATAAAAACCAGGGGCCTTTCTTT	CASIGPWNKNQGPFF
TRBV7-6	TRBJ2-3	18	few	TRBD2	TGTGCCAGCAGCTCCCCGTTTACAGCGGGGGAAGACACAGATACGCAGTATTTT	CASSSPFTAGEDTDTQYF
TRBV6-1	TRBJ1-1	12	-	-	TGTGCCAGCACTGTAGAGAACACTGAAGCTTTCTTT	CASTVENTEAFF
TRBV6-2/TRBV6-3	TRBJ2-3	17	-	TRBD2	TGTGCCAGCAGTTACGGTCCCGGACTAGCGGTAACAGATACGCAGTATTTT	CASSYGPGLAVTDTQYF
TRBV7-9	TRBJ1-4	15	few	TRBD1	TGTGCCAGCAGCTCGGGAGGGGGCACTAATGAAAAACTGTTTTTT	CASSSGGGTNEKLFF
TRBV7-8	TRBJ2-2	16	few	TRBD2	TGTGCCAGCAGCACTAGCGGGGGGACGAACACCGGGGAGCTGTTTTTT	CASSTSGGTNTGELFF
TRBV20-1	TRBJ1-1	14	-	-	TGCAGTGCTAGAAACATGGACTCGAACACTGAAGCTTTCTTT	CSARNMDSNTEAFF
TRBV20-1	TRBJ2-7	15	-	TRBD1	TGCAGTGCTAGAGGGAGGGACAGGGAGACCAACGAGCAGTACTTC	CSARGRDRETNEQYF
TRBV12-3/TRBV12-4	TRBJ1-5	13	many	-	TGTGCCAGCAGTGCACAGGGCCACCAGCCCCAGCATTTT	CASSAQGHQPQHF
TRBV7-6	TRBJ1-4	15	few	TRBD1	TGTGCCAGCAGCTTAACAGGGGGAGATGGTGAAAAACTGTTTTTT	CASSLTGGDGEKLFF
TRBV4-2	TRBJ1-4	17	few	-	TGTGCCAGCAGCCAAGGGCCGAGGGTTGATGGGAATGAAAAACTGTTTTTT	CASSQGPRVDGNEKLFF
TRBV9	TRBJ1-2	13	few	TRBD1	TGTGCCAGCAGCGCCGGGACAGGCGGCGGCTACACCTTC	CASSAGTGGGYTF
TRBV7-6	TRBJ2-2	15	-	-	TGTGCCAGCAGCTTAAGCGTATCGAACACCGGGGAGCTGTTTTTT	CASSLSVSNTGELFF
TRBV12-3/TRBV12-4	TRBJ1-5	16	-	TRBD1	TGTGCCAGCAGTGGCAGGGGGGGGTATAGCAATCAGCCCCAGCATTTT	CASSGRGGYSNQPQHF
TRBV4-3	TRBJ1-4	17	many	TRBD1	TGCGCCAGCAGCCAACGGACAGGGGGCCTATACGCTGAAAAACTGTTTTTT	CASSQRTGGLYAEKLFF
TRBV7-8	TRBJ1-1	13	few	-	TGTGCCAGCAGCTTAGAGGCCGGGGCTGAAGCTTTCTTT	CASSLEAGAEAFF
TRBV7-2	TRBJ2-2	16	few	-	TGTGCCAGCAGCCCCCGGGCGGTGACGAACACCGGGGAGCTGTTTTTT	CASSPRAVTNTGELFF
TRBV5-4	TRBJ1-1	16	-	TRBD1	TGTGCCAGCAGCCAGATCGGACAGGGTGTGAACACTGAAGCTTTCTTT	CASSQIGQGVNTEAFF
TRBV12-3/TRBV12-4	TRBJ1-5	15	-	TRBD1	TGTGCCAGCAGTCCCCCGGGACAGACAAATCAGCCCCAGCATTTT	CASSPPGQTNQPQHF
TRBV7-9	TRBJ1-4	14	-	-	TGTGCCAGCAGCATGGGACGGATTAATGAAAAACTGTTTTTT	CASSMGRINEKLFF
TRBV7-2	TRBJ2-4	15	-	-	TGTGCCAGCAGGGAGGGGGCGGCAGCCAAAAACATTCAGTACTTC	CASREGAAAKNIQYF
TRBV7-2	TRBJ2-2	18	few	-	TGTGCCAGCAGCTTAAATTTGGCTCGGGCCAAAAACACCGGGGAGCTGTTTTTT	CASSLNLARAKNTGELFF
TRBV28	TRBJ2-6	15	-	TRBD1	TGTGCCAGCAGACGGACAGGGGAGTGGGCCAACGTCCTGACTTTC	CASRRTGEWANVLTF
TRBV7-2	TRBJ1-1	14	few	TRBD1	TGTGCCAGCAGCTTACGAGGGGGCGATACTGAAGCTTTCTTT	CASSLRGGDTEAFF
TRBV12-3/TRBV12-4	TRBJ1-6	17	few	TRBD1	TGTGCCAGCAGTTTGCAGGGGGTTGGCTCCTATAATTCACCCCTCCACTTT	CASSLQGVGSYNSPLHF
TRBV9	TRBJ1-4	15	few	-	TGTGCCAGCAGCTTTAATACAGGGATTAATGAAAAACTGTTTTTT	CASSFNTGINEKLFF
TRBV7-2	TRBJ1-3	16	many	-	TGTGCCAGCAGCTTATCTTACAGGGTGGCTGGAAACACCATATATTTT	CASSLSYRVAGNTIYF
TRBV11-2	TRBJ1-6	15	few	-	TGTGCCAGCAGCCTTTGGGCAGACTATAATTCACCCCTCCACTTT	CASSLWADYNSPLHF
TRBV7-2	TRBJ2-7	16	-	-	TGTGCCAGCACCTCAAGGGAGGGGGGGGACTCCTACGAGCAGTACTTC	CASTSREGGDSYEQYF
TRBV12-3/TRBV12-4	TRBJ2-7	14	-	-	TGTGCCAGCAGTTTACGGACAGTATTCCACGAGCAGTACTTC	CASSLRTVFHEQYF
TRBV12-3/TRBV12-4	TRBJ1-5	14	-	-	TGTGCCAGCAGTTTGGAGGTTAGCAATCAGCCCCAGCATTTT	CASSLEVSNQPQHF